This T cell receptor (beta chain) was recorded in a study of shared T cell receptors in the human thymus. The assay was immunoSEQ multiplex PCR, and TCRdb's table has in-frame clones only and misses some. The data hold 640,000 or so clones, with more than 70% observed a single time. This clone has a single count. Trimming removed 5 bases from V and 2 bases from J; junction bases left unmatched: 8. CDR1 is MNHEY and CDR2 is SMNVEV in the germline V gene (reference sequence). The CDR3 consists of 16 residues. These data are also associated with another study on human thymus T cells. Per that study: Corrective heart surgery yielded resections, and these provided the thymus tissue. Thymic and blood repertoires seemed to favor certain V and J genes. Related research examined unrelated individuals and reported that their thymic repertoires overlapped highly.

The V and J genes are TRBV27 and TRBJ1-5, with TRBD1 identical over 8 bases. This sequence was found in a boy under three years old with a congenital heart defect. Sequenced sample: thymocytes. CDR3 sequence reads: CASSTTGGGGNQPQHF. The CDR3 nucleotides read TGTGCCAGCAGTACAACAGGGGGAGGTGGCAATCAGCCCCAGCATTTT.